The 9 T cell receptor beta chains reported below all come from one sample, sequenced in a study of post-analysis software for immune sequencing data. General observations from the study: Higher frequency in patients than in controls was seen for about five TRBV segments, with TRBV5-6, TRBV5-1 and TRBV20-1 among them.

No cognate antigen is known for these TCRs. Unique molecular identifiers had been added to the TCR beta cDNA libraries. One entry per CDR3 protein results from TCRdb running MiXCR on the PCR reads. The sample includes over 700,000 distinct CDR3 sequences, roughly 29% of them seen just once. What was sequenced was blood. Source of these receptors: a girl aged 10 to 17 with multiple sclerosis.

On this clonotype itself: A much larger clone lies one base from this, so it may be a read error. The gene calls are TRBV6-2 or TRBV6-3 and TRBJ2-1, with TRBD2 matching 7 bases. Trimming cost V 0 bases and J 5 bases; bases outside gene matches: 7. The germline gives CDR1 MNHEY, CDR2 SVGEGT. CDR3 length: 16 residues. CDR3 DNA: TGTGCCAGCAGTTACTCGGGCGGGAGAGCCGACAATGAGCAGTTCTTC. Residues: CASSYSGGRADNEQFF.

This chain connects TRBV20-1 to TRBJ2-2, with 8 bases identical to TRBD2. Germline values: CDR1 DFQATT, CDR2 SNEGSKA (reference sequence). CDR3 size: 14 residues. With V trimmed by 3 bases and J by 4 bases, 4 bases remained unmatched. The CDR3 sequence is CSASPGGGTGELFF. CDR3 DNA: TGCAGTGCTAGTCCGGGAGGGGGCACCGGGGAGCTGTTTTTT.

This clonotype has at least ten counts. The chain has TRBV29-1 and TRBJ2-7, with TRBD1 matching 10 bases. After removal of 3 bases from V and 4 bases from J, the junction contained 0 bases not matched to a gene. The germline V gene has CDR1 SQVTM and CDR2 ANQGSEA. CDR3 length: 12 residues. CDR3 protein: CSVEGQGYEQYF. In DNA, the CDR3 is TGCAGCGTTGAGGGACAGGGGTACGAGCAGTACTTC.

This clonotype has ten or more counts. The chain links TRBV5-1 to TRBJ1-2; D is unresolved. Germline V gene lookup returns CDR1 SGHRS and CDR2 YFSETQ. This CDR3 comprises 12 residues. The germline V and J ends were trimmed by 4 bases and 2 bases, with 6 bases remaining between them. The CDR3 is CASSPDNYGYTF. Here the CDR3 DNA reads TGCGCCAGCAGCCCTGACAACTATGGCTACACCTTC. Full variable domain (rest looked up from reference TRBV5-1 and TRBJ1-2): KAGVTQTPRYLIKTRGQQVTLSCSPISGHRSVSWYQQTPGQGLQFLFEYFSETQRNKGNFPGRFSGRQFSNSRSEMNVSTLELGDSALYLCASSPDNYGYTFGSGTRLTVV.

The chain recombines TRBV24-1 with TRBJ2-1, with 9 bases lining up with TRBD2. Germline CDR1 is KGHDR and CDR2 is SFDVKD. The ends lost 5 bases at V and 7 bases at J; junction bases unmatched: 11. CDR3 length: 16 amino acids. The CDR3 sequence is CATSGETSGIGNEQFF. The CDR3 nucleotides read TGTGCCACCAGTGGTGAGACTAGCGGTATAGGGAATGAGCAGTTCTTC.

This clonotype came up a few times. The chain is built from TRBV4-1 and TRBJ2-3, with no clear D. V shed 2 bases and J shed 3 bases, with 18 bases lying between them. Germline assignment: CDR1 MGHRA and CDR2 YSYEKL. CDR3 size: 17 residues. DNA for the CDR3: TGCGCCAGCAGCCAACCGACCCTGTCGCGGAAGACAGATACGCAGTATTTT. As protein: CASSQPTLSRKTDTQYF.

This clonotype was recorded a few times. The chain recombines TRBV6-1 with TRBJ2-3; D perhaps matches TRBD2 (6 bases). This CDR3 comprises 14 residues. Trimming removed 10 bases from V and 2 bases from J, with 16 bases in between. Per germline, CDR1 MNHNS and CDR2 SASEGT. CDR3 sequence: CATHLGGNTDTQYF. In DNA form, the CDR3 reads TGTGCCACCCACTTGGGGGGAAACACAGATACGCAGTATTTT.

J is TRBJ1-5 and V is TRBV7-2; 7 nucleotides match TRBD1. Germline lookup yields CDR1 SGHTA and CDR2 FQGNSA. The J segment lost 2 bases and the V segment lost 4 bases, leaving 5 bases of the junction unmatched. The CDR3 consists of 15 residues. CDR3 sequence reads: CASSSDRAGNQPQHF. Written as DNA, the CDR3 is TGTGCCAGCAGCTCAGACAGGGCCGGCAATCAGCCCCAGCATTTT.

To note about this clonotype: It is likely a read error, because the conserved phenylalanine at the end of the CDR3 is missing. The rearrangement joins TRBV2 to TRBJ1-1; 7 bases match TRBD1. The germline V gene encodes CDR1 SNHLY and CDR2 FYNNEI. The V and J ends lost 4 bases and 0 bases, in that order; junction bases with no gene match: 8. CDR3 length: 16 residues. CDR3 nucleotides: TGTGCCAGCAGTGGCGACAGGGTGGGTATGAACACTGAAGCTTTCTTA. It is translated as CASSGDRVGMNTEAFL.